One and the same sample provided the 10 T cell receptor beta chains below, sequenced in a study of early T cells in non-severe SARS-CoV-2 infection. TCRdb reanalysed the 5' RACE reads using MiXCR and keeps one entry per CDR3 protein. The sample shows 90,000 to 130,000 distinct CDR3 sequences, over 10% of them seen only once. This specimen was whole blood, taken at baseline. The source is an adult who was a healthcare worker with PCR-confirmed SARS-CoV-2 infection or an uninfected control (not recorded which).

This clonotype was seen a handful of times. The rearrangement joins TRBV4-1 to TRBJ2-5; TRBD1 or TRBD2 may be the D gene (5 bases each). Between the trimmed V and J ends, which lost 4 bases and 4 bases, there was a span of 10 bases. The CDR3 covers 13 residues. From germline, CDR1 is MGHRA and CDR2 YSYEKL. The CDR3 loop is CASSRTRGETQYF. Written as DNA, the CDR3 is TGCGCCAGCAGCCGTACTAGGGGAGAGACCCAGTACTTC.

This clonotype was counted only a few times. The rearrangement uses TRBV5-1 and TRBJ1-1; TRBD1 aligns across 8 bases. Germline CDR1 and CDR2: SGHRS and YFSETQ. The V segment lost 6 bases and the J segment 5 bases; nucleotides outside the gene matches: 9. The CDR3 has 14 residues. The CDR3 sequence: CASTFRQGATEAFF. DNA for the CDR3: TGCGCCAGCACCTTTCGGCAGGGGGCTACTGAAGCTTTCTTT.

The chain joins TRBV30 to TRBJ2-7, with TRBD1 matching over 7 bases. The CDR3 extends over 13 amino acids. CDR1 and CDR2 (germline): GTSNPN, SVGIG (reference sequence). V shed 1 base and J 2 bases; nucleotides not matched to a gene: 2. The CDR3 sequence is CAWSEGAPYEQYF. DNA for the CDR3: TGTGCCTGGAGTGAGGGGGCTCCCTACGAGCAGTACTTC.

This clonotype has more than one count but fewer than ten. The V gene is TRBV29-1, the J gene TRBJ2-2; 7 nucleotides match TRBD1. The CDR3 is 13 amino acids. After removal of 6 bases from V and 4 bases from J, the junction contained 5 bases not matched to a gene. CDR1 and CDR2 from the germline V gene are SQVTM and ANQGSEA. CDR3 region: CSVTGESTGELFF. The CDR3 DNA sequence: TGCAGCGTCACAGGGGAGAGCACCGGGGAGCTGTTTTTT.

The J gene is TRBJ2-5, the V gene TRBV19, with D tentatively TRBD2 (6 bases). The CDR3 contains 14 residues. Germline V gives CDR1 LNHDA, CDR2 SQIVND (reference sequence). Trimming took 5 bases from V and 5 from J, leaving 15 bases between them. The CDR3 DNA reads TGTGCCAGTAGTTCCTGGAGACGGGAGGAGACCCAGTACTTC. This gives the protein CASSSWRREETQYF.

This clonotype has at least ten counts. The J gene is TRBJ2-7, the V gene TRBV7-8; D possibly corresponds to TRBD2 (5 bases). The V gene lost 1 base and the J gene lost 3 bases, with 10 bases spanning the gap. CDR1 and CDR2 (germline): SGHVS, FQNEAQ. The CDR3 contains 14 residues. CDR3 in amino acids: CASSLGKRGYEQYF. In DNA, the CDR3 is TGTGCCAGCAGCTTAGGGAAACGGGGCTACGAGCAGTACTTC.

This clonotype was picked up a small number of times. V gene TRBV5-1 combines with J gene TRBJ2-5, with D perhaps TRBD2 (5 bases). V was shortened by 0 bases and J by 2 bases, with 14 bases between the two germline ends. In germline, CDR1 is SGHRS, CDR2 YFSETQ. This CDR3 spans 16 amino acids. The CDR3 protein is CASSLVSSGGQETQYF. CDR3 DNA: TGCGCCAGCAGCTTGGTGTCCAGCGGAGGTCAAGAGACCCAGTACTTC. The entire variable domain, with the rest obtained from reference TRBV5-1 and TRBJ2-5, is as follows: KAGVTQTPRYLIKTRGQQVTLSCSPISGHRSVSWYQQTPGQGLQFLFEYFSETQRNKGNFPGRFSGRQFSNSRSEMNVSTLELGDSALYLCASSLVSSGGQETQYFGPGTRLLVL.

This rearrangement joins TRBV7-2 to TRBJ2-6; weak D call: TRBD1 (5 bases). V was clipped by 4 bases and J by 2 bases, with 12 bases between them. Germline lookup yields CDR1 SGHTA and CDR2 FQGNSA. The CDR3 contains 16 residues. CDR3 region: CASSSHTGAGANVLTF. The CDR3 coding sequence is TGTGCCAGCAGCTCCCACACAGGAGCTGGGGCCAACGTCCTGACTTTC.

There are many counts of this clonotype. The rearrangement uses TRBV6-1 and TRBJ1-1, with TRBD1 as a possible D gene (5 bases). Germline assignment: CDR1 MNHNS and CDR2 SASEGT. CDR3 length: 15 residues. The V and J ends lost 7 bases and 2 bases respectively, with 17 bases between them. CDR3 in amino acids: CASTSGGSENTEAFF. CDR3 in DNA: TGTGCCAGCACCTCTGGGGGGTCGGAAAACACTGAAGCTTTCTTT.

The chain recombines TRBV7-9 with TRBJ1-1; D not resolved. The CDR3 is made up of 16 amino acids. The V end was cut by 5 bases, the J end by 1 base, with 17 bases between. Looked up from germline, CDR1 is SEHNR and CDR2 is FQNEAQ (reference sequence). The CDR3 DNA follows: TGTGCCAGCAGCCCGTTCGGACTAATGGGGAACACTGAAGCTTTCTTT. Amino acids: CASSPFGLMGNTEAFF.